This TCR beta chain comes out of a study of vaccination and CD4 T cells after COVID-19. Study-wide context: Cells were stimulated with overlapping spike peptides from SARS-CoV-2, HCoV-NL63, HCoV-OC43 and HCoV-229E. Controls had a CEFX pool, an HIV-1 Nef pool, or no peptide added. General study findings and limits: The authors identified 304 of 307 vaccine-specific clones in convalescent patients as spike mono-reactive.

This sample's treatment: approximately 9-day PBMC culture with coronavirus spike peptide pools or control peptides (ViraFEST assay). Ahead of the COVID-19 pandemic (2011-2018), the CD4+ T cells of the unexposed donor were collected. Cultured CD4+ T cell DNA underwent sequencing with the Oncomine TCR Beta short-read assay. TCRdb re-derived calls from the PCR reads in MiXCR, one entry per CDR3 protein. The data contain about 5,400 distinct CDR3 sequences, about 41% of them singletons. This clonotype was recorded a few times. The antigen remains undetermined. This CDR3 contains 16 residues. Germline V CDR1 and CDR2: SGHAT, FQNNGV. With 0 bases removed from V and 7 bases from J, the gap between germline ends came to 18 bases.

The material sequenced was CD4+ T cells from blood, cultured in vitro. The chain carries TRBV11-2 and TRBJ1-2; D gene uncertain. This sequence originates from a human donor in good health. The CDR3 is CASSLEGGQFSPGYTF. For the CDR3, the DNA is TGTGCCAGCAGCTTAGAGGGAGGGCAGTTTTCACCTGGCTACACCTTC. The full variable domain, completed using reference TRBV11-2 and TRBJ1-2, is EAGVAQSPRYKIIEKRQSVAFWCNPISGHATLYWYQQILGQGPKLLIQFQNNGVVDDSQLPKDRFSAERLKGVDSTLKIQPAKLEDSAVYLCASSLEGGQFSPGYTFGSGTRLTVV.